Below, 13 T cell receptor beta chains from the same sample are listed, as sequenced in a study of T cell repertoires in cytomegalovirus infection. TCRdb analysed the reads with MiXCR anew, one entry per CDR3 protein. The sample yields 290,000 or so distinct CDR3 sequences, over 20% seen once. Sequencing was done on a sample of PBMCs. These receptors were taken from a human donor in good health (CMV status not recorded). Some clones in this sample may be carry-over from other donors' samples.

V gene TRBV6-1 combines with J gene TRBJ1-3; D call uncertain. The CDR3 totals 15 residues. From germline, CDR1 is MNHNS and CDR2 SASEGT. V was pared by 6 bases and J by 0 bases, with 12 bases between. For the CDR3, the DNA is TGTGCCAGCAGGCCCCGTCAGAACTCTGGAAACACCATATATTTT. This gives the protein CASRPRQNSGNTIYF.

The chain is built from TRBV7-2 and TRBJ2-7; 10 positions match TRBD2. CDR1 and CDR2 (germline): SGHTA, FQGNSA. The CDR3 spans 17 residues. V lost 4 bases to trimming and J lost 7 bases; unmatched junction nucleotides: 16. CDR3 region: CASSSGRASGRAWEQYF. DNA of the CDR3: TGTGCCAGCAGCTCCGGGCGGGCGAGCGGGAGGGCTTGGGAGCAGTACTTC.

The chain employs TRBV3-1 and TRBJ1-2; TRBD1 is a possible D gene (5 bases). The length of the CDR3 is 16 residues. Germline V gene data show CDR1 as LGHDT and CDR2 as YNNKEL (reference sequence). Trimming removed 0 bases at V and 4 bases at J, with 15 bases between. This chain's CDR3 is CASSQDRQTLTYGYTF. DNA of the CDR3: TGTGCCAGCAGCCAAGATCGACAGACGCTAACCTATGGCTACACCTTC.

This clonotype has more than one count but fewer than ten. This rearrangement joins TRBV20-1 to TRBJ2-3; the D is unclear. Deletions cut 0 bases from V and 4 bases from J, with 17 bases between. This CDR3 region has 16 residues. The V gene's germline CDR1 is DFQATT and CDR2 SNEGSKA (reference sequence). The CDR3 is CSARDPDSLFPDTQYF. In DNA, the CDR3 is TGCAGTGCTAGAGATCCCGATAGCCTTTTCCCAGATACGCAGTATTTT.

This clonotype was counted a few times. The chain joins TRBV12-5 to TRBJ2-7; D perhaps matches TRBD2 (6 bases). The CDR3 totals 12 residues. Germline loops: CDR1 LGHNT, CDR2 FRNRAP. Trimming pared 3 bases from V and 3 bases from J, leaving 6 bases between. CDR3 region: CASGFSGYEQYF. CDR3 coding DNA: TGTGCTAGTGGTTTTAGCGGCTACGAGCAGTACTTC.

This clonotype appeared a few times. The chain combines TRBV2 with TRBJ1-1, with D possibly being TRBD1 (6 bases). The CDR3 is made up of 14 amino acids. V was cut by 5 bases and J by 1 base, with 11 bases left in between. Per the germline V gene, CDR1 is SNHLY and CDR2 is FYNNEI. CDR3 coding DNA: TGTGCCAGCAGTACCTGGACAGAGAACACTGAAGCTTTCTTT. Protein product: CASSTWTENTEAFF.

This clonotype was recorded at least ten times. The chain carries TRBV7-2 and TRBJ1-5; D call uncertain. Germline V CDR1 and CDR2: SGHTA, FQGNSA. V lost 1 base, J lost 4 bases, and 5 bases lay in between. This CDR3 region has 13 residues. The CDR3 region is CASSLVWNQPQHF. The CDR3 nucleotides read TGTGCCAGCAGCTTAGTCTGGAATCAGCCCCAGCATTTT.

The CDR3 nucleotides are TGTGCCAGCAGCCAAGGACACGCCGATGAGCAGTTCTTC. Protein product: CASSQGHADEQFF. The chain joins TRBV3-1 to TRBJ2-1; unclear D gene. The V gene lost 1 base and the J gene lost 8 bases, with 9 bases spanning the gap. Germline V CDR1 and CDR2: LGHDT, YNNKEL (reference sequence). This CDR3 spans 13 amino acids.

This clonotype was counted ten times or more. The J gene is TRBJ2-1, the V gene TRBV7-3; D ambiguous. This CDR3 has 14 residues. Trimming removed 2 bases from V and 10 bases from J, with 15 bases in between. The germline V gene has CDR1 SGHTA and CDR2 FQGTGA. DNA for the CDR3: TGTGCCAGCAGCTTAGGTTCAACCCGAGCGGAGCAGTTCTTC. This translates into CASSLGSTRAEQFF.

The chain carries TRBV27 and TRBJ2-1; 9 positions match TRBD2. V lost 7 bases to trimming and J lost 2 bases; unmatched junction nucleotides: 6. The CDR3 sequence is 15 residues long. The germline V gene encodes CDR1 MNHEY and CDR2 SMNVEV (reference sequence). This CDR3 reads CASTSGDGAYNEQFF. CDR3 nucleotides: TGTGCCAGCACTAGCGGGGACGGGGCCTACAATGAGCAGTTCTTC.

The table lists this clonotype with many counts. V usage is TRBV11-1 and J usage is TRBJ1-1; a weak D match, TRBD1 (6 bases). With 5 bases removed from V and 4 bases from J, the gap between germline ends came to 14 bases. The CDR3 sequence is 14 residues long. The germline V gene encodes CDR1 SGHAT and CDR2 FQDESV (reference sequence). As DNA, the CDR3 is TGTGCCAGCAGCCTAACAGGGTGGGGCACTGAAGCTTTCTTT. It yields the protein CASSLTGWGTEAFF.

This clonotype came up a few times. The J gene is TRBJ2-1, the V gene TRBV30; D remains unclear. Looked up from germline, CDR1 is GTSNPN and CDR2 is SVGIG (reference sequence). V dropped 0 bases and J dropped 6 bases, with 6 bases sitting between them. The CDR3 is made up of 12 amino acids. In DNA form, the CDR3 reads TGTGCCTGGAGTGTTCGCACCAATGAGCAGTTCTTC. It translates to CAWSVRTNEQFF.

This clonotype was counted between two and nine times. The V and J genes are TRBV12-3 or TRBV12-4 and TRBJ2-1; TRBD2 agrees at 7 bases. The CDR3 is 19 residues long. V shed 0 bases, J shed 1 base, and the junction held 12 bases outside the gene matches. The CDR3 spells CASSLAPVGAGRSYNEQFF. The CDR3 DNA reads TGTGCCAGCAGTTTAGCGCCAGTCGGAGCGGGACGGTCCTACAATGAGCAGTTCTTC.